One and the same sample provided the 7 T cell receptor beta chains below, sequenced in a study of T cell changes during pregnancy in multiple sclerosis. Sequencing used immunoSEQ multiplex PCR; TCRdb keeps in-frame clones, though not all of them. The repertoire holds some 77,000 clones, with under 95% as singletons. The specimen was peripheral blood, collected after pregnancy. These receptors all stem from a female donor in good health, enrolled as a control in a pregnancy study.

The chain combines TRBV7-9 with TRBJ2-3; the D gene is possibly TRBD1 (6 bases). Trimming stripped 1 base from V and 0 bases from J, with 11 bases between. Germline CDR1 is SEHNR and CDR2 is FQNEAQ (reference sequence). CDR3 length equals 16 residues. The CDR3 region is CASSLGHRASTDTQYF. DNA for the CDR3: TGTGCCAGCAGCTTAGGACACAGGGCCAGCACAGATACGCAGTATTTT.

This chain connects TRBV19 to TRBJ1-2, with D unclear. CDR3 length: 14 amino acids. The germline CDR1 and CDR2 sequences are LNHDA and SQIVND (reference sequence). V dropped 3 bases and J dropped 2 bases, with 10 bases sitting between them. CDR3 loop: CASSISRLNYGYTF. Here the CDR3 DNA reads TGTGCCAGTAGTATTAGCCGGTTAAACTATGGCTACACCTTC. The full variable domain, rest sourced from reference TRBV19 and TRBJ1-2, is DGGITQSPKYLFRKEGQNVTLSCEQNLNHDAMYWYRQDPGQGLRLIYYSQIVNDFQKGDIAEGYSVSREKKESFPLTVTSAQKNPTAFYLCASSISRLNYGYTFGSGTRLTVV.

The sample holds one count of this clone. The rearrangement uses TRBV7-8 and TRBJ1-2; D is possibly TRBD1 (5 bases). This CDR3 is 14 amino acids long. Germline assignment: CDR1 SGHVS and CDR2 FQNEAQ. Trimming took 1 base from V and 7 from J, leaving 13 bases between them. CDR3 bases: TGTGCCAGCAGCTTAGGGTCTTCGGGGGTTGGCTACACCTTC. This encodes CASSLGSSGVGYTF.

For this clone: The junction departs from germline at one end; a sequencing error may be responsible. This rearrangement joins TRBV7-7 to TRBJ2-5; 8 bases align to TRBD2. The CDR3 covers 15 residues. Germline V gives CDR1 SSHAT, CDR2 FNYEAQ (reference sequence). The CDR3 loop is CASSSIGTRGETQYF. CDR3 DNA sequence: TGTGCTAGCAGCTCGATCGGGACTAGGGGTGAGACCCAGTACTTC.

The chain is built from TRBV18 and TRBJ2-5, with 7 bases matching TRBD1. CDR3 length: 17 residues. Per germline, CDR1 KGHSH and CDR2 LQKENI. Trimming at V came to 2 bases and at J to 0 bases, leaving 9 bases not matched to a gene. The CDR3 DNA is TGTGCCAGCTCACCAGTCAGGGACAGCTGGAACCAAGAGACCCAGTACTTC. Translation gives CASSPVRDSWNQETQYF. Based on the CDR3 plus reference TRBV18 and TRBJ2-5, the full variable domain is NAGVMQNPRHLVRRRGQEARLRCSPMKGHSHVYWYRQLPEEGLKFMVYLQKENIIDESGMPKERFSAEFPKEGPSILRIQQVVRGDSAAYFCASSPVRDSWNQETQYFGPGTRLLVL.

CDR3 coding DNA: TGTGCCTGGAGTGTATCGGGTTACGAGCAGTACTTC. Its translation: CAWSVSGYEQYF. J is TRBJ2-7 and V is TRBV30, with D unresolved. The CDR3 totals 12 residues. Trimming removed 0 bases at V and 4 bases at J, with 7 bases between. Germline loops: CDR1 GTSNPN, CDR2 SVGIG (reference sequence). Based on the CDR3 plus reference TRBV30 and TRBJ2-7, the full variable domain is SQTIHQWPATLVQPVGSPLSLECTVEGTSNPNLYWYRQAAGRGLQLLFYSVGIGQISSEVPQNLSASRPQDRQFILSSKKLLLSDSGFYLCAWSVSGYEQYFGPGTRLTVT.

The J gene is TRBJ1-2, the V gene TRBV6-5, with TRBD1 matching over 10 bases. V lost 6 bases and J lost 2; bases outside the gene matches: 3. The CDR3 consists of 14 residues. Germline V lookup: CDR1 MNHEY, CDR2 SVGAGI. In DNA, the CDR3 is TGTGCCAGCAGGGGACAGGGGTGGAACTATGGCTACACCTTC. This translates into CASRGQGWNYGYTF.